These 25 T cell receptor beta chains originate from one sample sequenced in a study of untreated major depressive disorder. Profiling relied on immunoSEQ multiplex PCR, and the TCRdb table lists in-frame clones only, not all of them. The table records some 21,000 clones, about 87% of them present only once. The source material was CD4+ T cells from PBMCs. The receptors shown here come from a woman aged 25 to 39 in good health.

The chain uses TRBV20-1 and TRBJ2-1, with D tentatively TRBD1 (6 bases). Germline V gene sequence: CDR1 DFQATT, CDR2 SNEGSKA (reference sequence). The CDR3 is 11 amino acids. V was trimmed by 0 bases and J by 13 bases, leaving 10 bases between them. The CDR3 spells CSARDQGSQFF. CDR3 coding DNA: TGCAGTGCTAGAGACCAGGGGTCCCAGTTCTTC.

The CDR3 sequence: CASKGEGELFF. For the CDR3, the DNA is TGTGCCAGCAAAGGAGAGGGAGAACTGTTTTTT. The rearrangement links TRBV2 to TRBJ1-4; D remains unclear. From germline, CDR1 is SNHLY and CDR2 FYNNEI. V gave up 7 bases and J gave up 12 bases, with 12 bases separating them. The CDR3 consists of 11 residues.

The count of this clone is one. The genes are TRBV9 and TRBJ2-5; TRBD2 agrees at 11 bases. V was clipped by 4 bases and J by 2 bases; unmatched bases: 7. Germline V gene lookup returns CDR1 SGDLS and CDR2 YYNGEE. This CDR3 contains 16 residues. CDR3 nucleotides: TGTGCCAGCAGCCCAGGACTAGCGGGTCAGCAAGAGACCCAGTACTTC. Protein: CASSPGLAGQQETQYF.

This sequence joins TRBV10-3 and TRBJ2-7, with D uncertain. Trimming removed 0 bases from V and 2 bases from J, with 14 bases in between. Germline V gene data show CDR1 as ENHRY and CDR2 as SYGVKD. The CDR3 length is 16 residues. The CDR3 region is CAISESILRLPYEQYF. CDR3 DNA sequence: TGTGCCATCAGTGAGTCGATACTACGACTTCCCTACGAGCAGTACTTC.

The genes are TRBV4-1 and TRBJ2-5, with D perhaps being TRBD1 or TRBD2 (6 bases each). The CDR3 is made up of 17 amino acids. The V end lost 3 bases, the J end lost 5 bases, and 22 bases lay between the germline ends. Germline CDR1 reads MGHRA; CDR2 reads YSYEKL. The CDR3 region is CASSQSSSAGGGETQYF. The CDR3 DNA reads as TGCGCCAGCAGCCAGTCTTCGAGCGCCGGAGGGGGGGAGACCCAGTACTTC.

This clone was recorded only once. V usage is TRBV5-1 and J usage is TRBJ2-3, with unresolved D. CDR1 is SGHRS and CDR2 is YFSETQ in the germline V gene. This CDR3 comprises 12 residues. V lost 5 bases and J lost 1, with 5 bases in between. The CDR3 coding sequence is TGCGCCAGCAGGGGTGGCACAGATACGCAGTATTTT. Amino acids: CASRGGTDTQYF.

This chain connects TRBV5-1 to TRBJ2-3; D not certain. Trimming shortened V by 4 bases and J by 6 bases, and 15 bases separated the two germline ends. CDR3 length: 14 amino acids. The germline V gene encodes CDR1 SGHRS and CDR2 YFSETQ. The DNA of the CDR3 is TGCGCCAGCAGCCCGTCGACTGACTCCGATACGCAGTATTTT. This translates into CASSPSTDSDTQYF. Drawing the rest from reference TRBV5-1 and TRBJ2-3, the complete variable domain is KAGVTQTPRYLIKTRGQQVTLSCSPISGHRSVSWYQQTPGQGLQFLFEYFSETQRNKGNFPGRFSGRQFSNSRSEMNVSTLELGDSALYLCASSPSTDSDTQYFGPGTRLTVL.

This rearrangement joins TRBV19 to TRBJ1-2, with D perhaps TRBD1 (5 bases). The CDR3 runs to 13 residues. The germline gives CDR1 LNHDA, CDR2 SQIVND (reference sequence). The V end was cut by 1 base, the J end by 4 bases, with 7 bases between. CDR3 amino acids: CASSIVGVYGYTF. CDR3 DNA: TGTGCCAGTAGTATAGTAGGGGTCTATGGCTACACCTTC.

This clone has a handful of counts. The chain employs TRBV18 and TRBJ1-6, with 9 nucleotides matching TRBD1. Germline-derived CDR1 and CDR2 are KGHSH and LQKENI. The CDR3 is 15 residues long. Trimming at V came to 4 bases and at J to 6 bases, leaving 4 bases not matched to a gene. The CDR3: CASSQGTGINSPLHF. DNA for the CDR3: TGTGCCAGCTCACAGGGGACAGGGATTAATTCACCCCTCCACTTT.

The V gene is TRBV2, the J gene TRBJ2-1; D is perhaps TRBD1 or TRBD2 (5 bases each). V lost 5 bases and J 10 bases, leaving 12 bases between the germline ends. The CDR3 is 12 residues long. CDR1 SNHLY and CDR2 FYNNEI come from the germline V gene. In DNA, the CDR3 is TGTGCCAGCAGTCACCGGGGCCACGAGCAGTTCTTC. Protein product: CASSHRGHEQFF. The full variable domain, in which reference TRBV2 and TRBJ2-1 provide the parts outside the CDR3, is EPEVTQTPSHQVTQMGQEVILRCVPISNHLYFYWYRQILGQKVEFLVSFYNNEISEKSEIFDDQFSVERPDGSNFTLKIRSTKLEDSAMYFCASSHRGHEQFFGPGTRLTVL.

The chain employs TRBV10-1 and TRBJ2-5; 7 bases line up with TRBD2. V shed 4 bases, J shed 0 bases, and the junction held 5 bases outside the gene matches. Germline assignment: CDR1 WNHNN and CDR2 SYGVQD (reference sequence). The CDR3 contains 15 residues. The CDR3 bases are TGCGCCAGCAGTGTGTGGCGGGGGAACCAAGAGACCCAGTACTTC. It encodes CASSVWRGNQETQYF.

Here the CDR3 DNA reads TGCAGCGTTGACCCCCCCAGGAATCAGTTCTTC. This codes for CSVDPPRNQFF. The V and J genes are TRBV29-1 and TRBJ2-1; D unresolved. Germline V gene sequence: CDR1 SQVTM, CDR2 ANQGSEA. CDR3 size: 11 residues. V shed 3 bases and J shed 13 bases, with 13 bases lying between them.

The chain combines TRBV6-5 with TRBJ1-2; no definite D call. This CDR3 contains 14 residues. Germline lookup yields CDR1 MNHEY and CDR2 SVGAGI. The germline V and J ends were trimmed by 7 bases and 2 bases, with 14 bases remaining between them. Here the CDR3 DNA reads TGTGCCAGCACCTCGAGAGAAGGGAACTATGGCTACACCTTC. Translated, it gives CASTSREGNYGYTF.

This clone was recorded only once. The chain carries TRBV30 and TRBJ1-2; D unclear. CDR1 is GTSNPN, CDR2 SVGIG, per germline (reference sequence). The V end lost 4 bases, the J end lost 7 bases, and 19 bases lay between the germline ends. The CDR3 sequence is 14 residues long. This CDR3 reads CAWTIHTAVGGYTF. The CDR3 nucleotides read TGTGCCTGGACCATCCACACGGCAGTAGGTGGCTACACCTTC.

The rearrangement uses TRBV5-1 and TRBJ2-2; D not certain. The germline V gene has CDR1 SGHRS and CDR2 YFSETQ. The V end was cut by 3 bases, the J end by 6 bases, with 9 bases between. The length of the CDR3 is 13 residues. The CDR3 reads CASSSRRAGELFF. In DNA, the CDR3 is TGCGCCAGCAGCTCACGCCGGGCCGGGGAGCTGTTTTTT.

This clone was seen only a few times. The J gene is TRBJ1-3, the V gene TRBV28, with unresolved D. This CDR3 has 14 amino acids. The germline gives CDR1 MDHEN, CDR2 SYDVKM. Trimming removed 6 bases at V and 0 bases at J, with 9 bases between. The CDR3 loop is CASRLGSSGNTIYF. In DNA form, the CDR3 reads TGTGCCAGCAGACTAGGGAGCTCTGGAAACACCATATATTTT.

The CDR3 coding sequence is TGTGCAAGTCGCTTAGTGAAGGACAGCGCCACCCCTAACTATGGCTACACCTTC. This sequence encodes CASRLVKDSATPNYGYTF. The rearrangement uses TRBV12-2 and TRBJ1-2; no check of the table's D call, TRBD1, against the DNA was made. TRBV12-2 is shown as a pseudogene. The CDR3 is 18 residues long.

The V and J genes are TRBV27 and TRBJ1-1; D unclear. Germline V gives CDR1 MNHEY, CDR2 SMNVEV (reference sequence). CDR3 length equals 13 residues. Trimming removed 7 bases from V and 2 bases from J, with 11 bases in between. The CDR3, as DNA: TGTGCCAGCAAAGGTACTTCAAACACTGAAGCTTTCTTT. Residues: CASKGTSNTEAFF.

This chain joins TRBV5-1 and TRBJ2-1; no clear D gene. V dropped 4 bases and J dropped 3 bases, with 2 bases sitting between them. The CDR3 is 11 amino acids. The germline gives CDR1 SGHRS, CDR2 YFSETQ. Written as DNA, the CDR3 is TGCGCCAGCAGCCTCTACAATGAGCAGTTCTTC. Residues: CASSLYNEQFF. The entire variable domain, with the rest obtained from reference TRBV5-1 and TRBJ2-1, is as follows: KAGVTQTPRYLIKTRGQQVTLSCSPISGHRSVSWYQQTPGQGLQFLFEYFSETQRNKGNFPGRFSGRQFSNSRSEMNVSTLELGDSALYLCASSLYNEQFFGPGTRLTVL.

The rearrangement uses TRBV7-9 and TRBJ1-6; TRBD1 aligns across 8 bases. The CDR3 is made up of 13 amino acids. Germline loops: CDR1 SEHNR, CDR2 FQNEAQ (reference sequence). The junction had 1 base not matched to a gene; V was cut back by 4 bases and J by 8 bases. CDR3 in DNA: TGTGCCAGCAGCTCACAGGGGGATTCACCCCTCCACTTT. This encodes CASSSQGDSPLHF.

This clone was recorded once. The chain uses TRBV29-1 and TRBJ2-7; D is perhaps TRBD1 (6 bases). Germline CDR1 and CDR2: SQVTM and ANQGSEA. CDR3 length: 14 residues. Trimming left V 6 bases short and J 2 bases short, with 17 bases between. The CDR3 spells CSVTTQGFAYEQYF. The CDR3 region has the DNA TGCAGCGTAACAACACAGGGCTTCGCCTACGAGCAGTACTTC.

A single count supports this clone. The chain employs TRBV4-1 and TRBJ1-3; weak D call: TRBD1 (5 bases). In germline, CDR1 is MGHRA, CDR2 YSYEKL. The V gene lost 0 bases and the J gene lost 4 bases, with 7 bases spanning the gap. This CDR3 is built from 14 residues. The CDR3 is CASSQDRVGNTIYF. DNA of the CDR3: TGCGCCAGCAGCCAAGACAGGGTCGGAAACACCATATATTTT.

The V and J genes are TRBV18 and TRBJ1-1; D is perhaps TRBD1 (6 bases). CDR1 is KGHSH and CDR2 is LQKENI in the germline V gene. The V end lost 2 bases, the J end lost 2 bases, and 9 bases lay between the germline ends. This CDR3 comprises 14 residues. This CDR3 is CASSPNRDNTEAFF. The CDR3 DNA follows: TGTGCCAGCTCACCAAACAGGGATAACACTGAAGCTTTCTTT.

This clone appeared a single time. This rearrangement joins TRBV5-4 to TRBJ2-3; D not resolved. CDR3 size: 11 residues. Germline V gives CDR1 SGHNT, CDR2 YYREEE (reference sequence). V was trimmed by 4 bases and J by 9 bases, leaving 9 bases between them. The CDR3 coding sequence is TGTGCCAGCAGCGGGCTTACGACGCAGTATTTT. This encodes CASSGLTTQYF.

The chain links TRBV28 to TRBJ1-2; 12 nucleotides match TRBD1. Germline V gene sequence: CDR1 MDHEN, CDR2 SYDVKM. The CDR3 totals 16 residues. V shed 2 bases, J shed 4 bases, and the junction held 5 bases outside the gene matches. The CDR3 reads CASSLVGTGGFYGYTF. The CDR3 DNA reads TGTGCCAGCAGTTTAGTAGGGACAGGGGGCTTCTATGGCTACACCTTC.